Listed below are T cell receptor beta chains from one sample, sequenced in a study of T cell responses to AZD1222 COVID-19 vaccine. The data were produced by immunoSEQ multiplex PCR, yet TCRdb's version contains in-frame clones alone and is incomplete. The sample carries 120,000 or so clones, about 90% recorded once. The source material was peripheral blood, sampled on day 0 of MenACWY control vaccination. Receptors originate from an adult in good health. The CDR3 runs from the conserved cysteine through the conserved F or W. The D gene is left open where the match is weak. Some rows have no size entry. The others give once, few or many, or a class for an expanded clone.

j_call: TRBJ2-1; clone_size: .; v_call: TRBV6-5; d_call: .; cdr3_nt: TGTGCCAGCAGCCTGACAGCATACAATGAGCAGTTCTTC; cdr3_aa: CASSLTAYNEQFF
j_call: TRBJ1-6; clone_size: .; v_call: TRBV7-9; d_call: TRBD1; cdr3_nt: TGTGCCAGCAGCCGACAGGGTGATAATTCACCCCTCCACTTT; cdr3_aa: CASSRQGDNSPLHF
j_call: TRBJ2-1; clone_size: .; v_call: TRBV28; d_call: TRBD2; cdr3_nt: TGTGCCAGCAGTAATAGCGGGACCTCCTACAATGAGCAGTTCTTC; cdr3_aa: CASSNSGTSYNEQFF
j_call: TRBJ2-7; clone_size: .; v_call: TRBV5-1; d_call: TRBD2; cdr3_nt: TGCGCCAGCAGCGATATAGCGGGTACGTACGAGCAGTACTTC; cdr3_aa: CASSDIAGTYEQYF
j_call: TRBJ2-5; clone_size: .; v_call: TRBV5-1; d_call: TRBD2; cdr3_nt: TGCGCCAGCAGCTTGATAAAAGCGGGAGGCCTAAACCAAGAGACCCAGTACTTC; cdr3_aa: CASSLIKAGGLNQETQYF
j_call: TRBJ1-2; clone_size: .; v_call: TRBV3-1/TRBV3-2; d_call: TRBD1; cdr3_nt: TGTGCCAGCAGCCAAGGGGCAGGGGGACTCTATGGCTACACCTTC; cdr3_aa: CASSQGAGGLYGYTF
j_call: TRBJ2-3; clone_size: .; v_call: TRBV14; d_call: TRBD1; cdr3_nt: TGTGCCAGCAGCCCCGGGACAGTTTACACAGATACGCAGTATTTT; cdr3_aa: CASSPGTVYTDTQYF
j_call: TRBJ2-1; clone_size: .; v_call: TRBV29-1; d_call: TRBD1; cdr3_nt: TGCAGCGGCACCGGGACAGGGGTTGACGATGAGCAGTTCTTC; cdr3_aa: CSGTGTGVDDEQFF
j_call: TRBJ1-6; clone_size: .; v_call: TRBV5-1; d_call: TRBD1; cdr3_nt: TGCGCCAGCAGTGGACAGGGAGGATCACCCCTCCACTTT; cdr3_aa: CASSGQGGSPLHF
j_call: TRBJ2-2; clone_size: .; v_call: TRBV30; d_call: .; cdr3_nt: TGTGCCTGGAGTCTCCGAGGATACTCGAACACCGGGGAGCTGTTTTTT; cdr3_aa: CAWSLRGYSNTGELFF
j_call: TRBJ2-7; clone_size: .; v_call: TRBV5-6; d_call: .; cdr3_nt: TGTGCCAGCAGCTTGGCAGTGGGGGGAGTAGGCTACGAGCAGTACTTC; cdr3_aa: CASSLAVGGVGYEQYF
j_call: TRBJ1-6; clone_size: .; v_call: TRBV5-1; d_call: .; cdr3_nt: TGCGCCAGCAGCTTGTCCTCGGATAATAATTCACCCCTCCACTTT; cdr3_aa: CASSLSSDNNSPLHF
j_call: TRBJ1-2; clone_size: .; v_call: TRBV6-5; d_call: .; cdr3_nt: TGTGCCAGCAGTTACTCGGGCAGGGGAGGCTATGGCTACACCTTC; cdr3_aa: CASSYSGRGGYGYTF
j_call: TRBJ2-1; clone_size: once; v_call: TRBV28; d_call: .; cdr3_nt: TGTGCCAGCAGTTTGGGACTTTACAATGAGCAGTTCTTC; cdr3_aa: CASSLGLYNEQFF
j_call: TRBJ2-1; clone_size: .; v_call: TRBV6-1; d_call: .; cdr3_nt: TGTGCCAGCAGTGAAGCATCGGCGGTCCCAGGTGAGCAGTTCTTC; cdr3_aa: CASSEASAVPGEQFF
j_call: TRBJ2-1; clone_size: .; v_call: TRBV20-1; d_call: .; cdr3_nt: TGCAGTGCTACCAGAGACAATGAGCAGTTCTTC; cdr3_aa: CSATRDNEQFF
j_call: TRBJ1-1; clone_size: few; v_call: TRBV3-1/TRBV3-2; d_call: .; cdr3_nt: TGTGCCAGCAGCCAAGATCCGGGGAATAGTGAAGCTTTCTTT; cdr3_aa: CASSQDPGNSEAFF
j_call: TRBJ2-1; clone_size: .; v_call: TRBV28; d_call: TRBD1; cdr3_nt: TGTGCCAGCAGTTTATACTCCGGGACAGGGGAGGAAAATGAGCAGTTCTTC; cdr3_aa: CASSLYSGTGEENEQFF
j_call: TRBJ2-3; clone_size: .; v_call: TRBV3-1/TRBV3-2; d_call: TRBD2; cdr3_nt: TGTGCCAGCAGCCAAGACCGCCTAGCGGGGGCACAAGATACGCAGTATTTT; cdr3_aa: CASSQDRLAGAQDTQYF
j_call: TRBJ2-5; clone_size: .; v_call: TRBV28; d_call: .; cdr3_nt: TGTGCCAGCAGTTGGGGGGTGGAGACCCAGTACTTC; cdr3_aa: CASSWGVETQYF
j_call: TRBJ2-1; clone_size: .; v_call: TRBV12-3/TRBV12-4; d_call: .; cdr3_nt: TGTGCCAGCAGTTTAGGAGGGCAGCGTGAGCAGTTCTTC; cdr3_aa: CASSLGGQREQFF
j_call: TRBJ2-2; clone_size: .; v_call: TRBV15; d_call: .; cdr3_nt: TGTGCCACCAGCAGAGGCCGAACAGGGTTGGTCGGGGAGCTGTTTTTT; cdr3_aa: CATSRGRTGLVGELFF
j_call: TRBJ2-1; clone_size: .; v_call: TRBV7-9; d_call: TRBD2; cdr3_nt: TGTGCCAGCAGCGATTCCGGGGGGGGCTCTAGCGGAACCTACAATGAGCAGTTCTTC; cdr3_aa: CASSDSGGGSSGTYNEQFF
j_call: TRBJ2-3; clone_size: .; v_call: TRBV19; d_call: TRBD1; cdr3_nt: TGTGCCAGTAGTTCCCAGGACAGGGCTAGCACAGATACGCAGTATTTT; cdr3_aa: CASSSQDRASTDTQYF
j_call: TRBJ2-2; clone_size: .; v_call: TRBV7-3; d_call: TRBD2; cdr3_nt: TGTGCCAGCAGCTCACGGACTAGCGGGAGAGGTACCGGGGAGCTGTTTTTT; cdr3_aa: CASSSRTSGRGTGELFF
j_call: TRBJ1-5; clone_size: .; v_call: TRBV11-3; d_call: .; cdr3_nt: TGTGCCAGCAGCTTACGTACGTTGTTTGCTTTCGGGCCCCAGCATTTT; cdr3_aa: CASSLRTLFAFGPQHF
j_call: TRBJ2-1; clone_size: .; v_call: TRBV4-1; d_call: .; cdr3_nt: TGCGCCAGCAGCCAAGATCGTGGATGGGGTGAGCAGTTCTTC; cdr3_aa: CASSQDRGWGEQFF
j_call: TRBJ1-6; clone_size: .; v_call: TRBV7-9; d_call: TRBD1; cdr3_nt: TGTGCCAGCAGCCATGGACAGGGTTTCTATAATTCACCCCTCCACTTT; cdr3_aa: CASSHGQGFYNSPLHF
j_call: TRBJ2-1; clone_size: .; v_call: TRBV5-6; d_call: .; cdr3_nt: TGTGCCAGCAGCTTTACACGGGCCAATGAGCAGTTCTTC; cdr3_aa: CASSFTRANEQFF
j_call: TRBJ1-5; clone_size: .; v_call: TRBV28; d_call: TRBD1; cdr3_nt: TGTGCCAGCAGGCCTCCGGGACAGGGCTCTCAGCCCCAGCATTTT; cdr3_aa: CASRPPGQGSQPQHF
j_call: TRBJ2-3; clone_size: .; v_call: TRBV6-5; d_call: .; cdr3_nt: TGTGCCAGCAGAATAGGGCTAGCCCCAGATACGCAGTATTTT; cdr3_aa: CASRIGLAPDTQYF
j_call: TRBJ2-2; clone_size: .; v_call: TRBV11-2; d_call: .; cdr3_nt: TGTGCCAGCAGCTTAATACGAGGGAACACCGGGGAGCTGTTTTTT; cdr3_aa: CASSLIRGNTGELFF
j_call: TRBJ2-1; clone_size: .; v_call: TRBV15; d_call: .; cdr3_nt: TGTGCCACCAGCAGAGATTTCAGGGGGGGCAATGAGCAGTTCTTC; cdr3_aa: CATSRDFRGGNEQFF
j_call: TRBJ1-6; clone_size: .; v_call: TRBV19; d_call: TRBD1; cdr3_nt: TGTGCCAGCAAGGACAGGGACTATAATTCACCCCTCCACTTT; cdr3_aa: CASKDRDYNSPLHF
j_call: TRBJ1-2; clone_size: .; v_call: TRBV28; d_call: .; cdr3_nt: TGTGCCAGCAGTTCTCCCGGGGAGGGGTTCACCTTC; cdr3_aa: CASSSPGEGFTF
j_call: TRBJ2-5; clone_size: .; v_call: TRBV24-1; d_call: .; cdr3_nt: TGTGGAAAAGGACGGGGGCAAGAGACCCAGTACTTC; cdr3_aa: CGKGRGQETQYF
j_call: TRBJ2-2; clone_size: .; v_call: TRBV11-3; d_call: .; cdr3_nt: TGTGCCAGCAGCTTAGGTGGCTTTACCGGGGAGCTGTTTTTT; cdr3_aa: CASSLGGFTGELFF
j_call: TRBJ1-5; clone_size: .; v_call: TRBV28; d_call: .; cdr3_nt: TGTGCCAGCAGTTCCTCTTCGGGACCTTACTTCCAGCCCCAGCATTTT; cdr3_aa: CASSSSSGPYFQPQHF